The rows below give T cell receptor beta chains drawn from one sample of a study of blood T cell repertoires in COVID-19. Data came from immunoSEQ multiplex PCR; TCRdb stores just in-frame clones and leaves some out. Found here are roughly 200,000 clones, 82% of them singletons; the top ten hold 6.5% to 9.5%. The material sequenced was peripheral blood. These receptors originate from a woman aged 60-75 years with COVID-19, enrolled during active disease. Both conserved end residues are part of each CDR3. The D gene is left open where the match is weak. A row's size may be missing; if present it is once, few, many or a size class.

CDR3 DNA | CDR3 protein | J gene | D gene | V gene | clone size
TGTGCCAGCAGTTATAGGCGGGAGCCATACAATGAGCAGTTCTTC | CASSYRREPYNEQFF | TRBJ2-1 | TRBD2 | TRBV6-2/TRBV6-3 | NA
TGTGCCAGCAGTACCGGGACAGGGGAGACAGATACGCAGTATTTT | CASSTGTGETDTQYF | TRBJ2-3 | TRBD1 | TRBV28 | NA
TGCGCCAGCAGCTTAGCTGGGGGGACGGGCAAAAACATTCAGTACTTC | CASSLAGGTGKNIQYF | TRBJ2-4 | NA | TRBV5-1 | NA
TGTGCCAGCAACCCCCCGGGGAAGGGTACGCAGTATTTT | CASNPPGKGTQYF | TRBJ2-3 | NA | TRBV7-8 | NA
TGTGCCAGCAGCCCGAGACAGGGTCGCACAGATACGCAGTATTTT | CASSPRQGRTDTQYF | TRBJ2-3 | TRBD1 | TRBV9 | NA
TGTGCCAGCAGTCCCCCCGGGACAGGGCGATCTTCACCCCTCCACTTT | CASSPPGTGRSSPLHF | TRBJ1-6 | TRBD1 | TRBV28 | NA
TGTGCCAGTAGTCCCGCGTACCAAGAGACCCAGTACTTC | CASSPAYQETQYF | TRBJ2-5 | NA | TRBV19 | NA
TGTGCCAGCAGCCAAGTGGCGGCCGGAGGGGAGCAGTTCTTC | CASSQVAAGGEQFF | TRBJ2-1 | NA | TRBV4-2 | NA
TGTGCCAGTGGACAGGGGCGCACAGATACGCAGTATTTT | CASGQGRTDTQYF | TRBJ2-3 | TRBD1 | TRBV19 | NA
TGTGCCAGCAGTTACCGTCCGGGGTATGAGCAGTTCTTC | CASSYRPGYEQFF | TRBJ2-1 | NA | TRBV6-5 | NA
TGTGCCAGGGGGGGAACGTCAGAGACCCAGTACTTC | CARGGTSETQYF | TRBJ2-5 | NA | TRBV19 | once
TGTGCCATTTTACCGGACAGGATAATAGGAAACACCATATATTTT | CAILPDRIIGNTIYF | TRBJ1-3 | TRBD1 | TRBV30 | NA
TGTGCCAGCATCGACACAGGGATGAAGTATGGCTACACCTTC | CASIDTGMKYGYTF | TRBJ1-2 | NA | TRBV6-5 | NA
TGCGCCAGCAGTGATAGCGGGAGTTTGAATGAGCAGTTCTTC | CASSDSGSLNEQFF | TRBJ2-1 | TRBD2 | TRBV5-1 | NA
TGTGCCAGCAGCCCAAGGGGGGGCAGCCCTAATGAAAAACTGTTTTTT | CASSPRGGSPNEKLFF | TRBJ1-4 | NA | TRBV11-2 | NA
TGTGCCAGCAGTCACTGGACAGGGGACACCGGGGAGCTGTTTTTT | CASSHWTGDTGELFF | TRBJ2-2 | TRBD1 | TRBV11-2 | NA
TGTGCCAGCAGTATAACTAGTCCCCGAGAGACCCAGTACTTC | CASSITSPRETQYF | TRBJ2-5 | NA | TRBV6-6 | NA
TGTGCCATCAGTGAGTCGGTGGCTAGCGGGACGGGCGAGCAGTACTTC | CAISESVASGTGEQYF | TRBJ2-7 | TRBD2 | TRBV10-3 | NA
TGTGCCAGCAGCCGAACAGGGGGGACTGAAGCTTTCTTT | CASSRTGGTEAFF | TRBJ1-1 | TRBD1 | TRBV7-6 | once
TGTGCCAGCAGCTTAAGTGGGACAGTAGCCAAAAACATTCAGTACTTC | CASSLSGTVAKNIQYF | TRBJ2-4 | TRBD1 | TRBV7-2 | NA
TGTGCCAGCAGTGGACCTCTAGCGGATCTTCGTGGTACGCAGTATTTT | CASSGPLADLRGTQYF | TRBJ2-3 | TRBD2 | TRBV6-2/TRBV6-3 | NA
TGCAGCGTTGGGGGTACCGGGACTAAAAACACCGGGGAGCTGTTTTTT | CSVGGTGTKNTGELFF | TRBJ2-2 | TRBD2 | TRBV29-1 | NA
TGTGCCACCCGCCGGGGGGGGAAGTATTCACCCCTCCACTTT | CATRRGGKYSPLHF | TRBJ1-6 | NA | TRBV28 | NA